The 8 T cell receptor beta chains given below trace back to one sample, sequenced in a study of T-cell memory formation after mild COVID-19. TCRdb independently ran MiXCR on the 5' RACE reads; one entry per CDR3 protein. The data contain hundreds of thousands of distinct CDR3 sequences, 15% to 20% of them singletons. Sequencing input: PBMCs or a T cell subset sorted from them (not recorded which). These TCRs come from a man between 18 and 35 years old who had mild COVID-19 (a few samples of this study predate the infection). Cell type and time point are not known.

This clonotype turned up a few times. The chain couples TRBV12-3 or TRBV12-4 to TRBJ2-2; D is uncertain. V lost 3 bases to trimming and J lost 4 bases, with 9 bases between them. The CDR3 contains 14 residues. The CDR3 DNA reads TGTGCCAGCAGTTTGGAGAGACCCACCGGGGAGCTGTTTTTT. Translation: CASSLERPTGELFF.

Only a few counts were recorded for this clonotype. The chain couples TRBV5-1 to TRBJ2-7; a weak D match, TRBD1 (5 bases). The CDR3 extends over 13 amino acids. Germline CDR1 and CDR2: SGHRS and YFSETQ. Trimming took off 3 bases at V and 3 bases at J, with 10 bases between the two ends. The CDR3 protein is CASSSPTDYEQYF. The CDR3 bases are TGCGCCAGCAGCTCACCGACAGACTACGAGCAGTACTTC.

The sample holds a few counts of this clonotype. This chain joins TRBV6-2 or TRBV6-3 and TRBJ2-1, with TRBD2 identical over 14 bases. Germline V gene lookup returns CDR1 MNHEY and CDR2 SVGEGT. The CDR3 has 20 amino acids. The ends lost 4 bases at V and 9 bases at J; junction bases unmatched: 20. CDR3 nucleotides: TGTGCCAGCAGTTCCCGACTAGCGGGGGGGCTATCGGGTGTTTGGGGTGAGCAGTTCTTC. This codes for CASSSRLAGGLSGVWGEQFF.

The rearrangement joins TRBV18 to TRBJ2-7; 7 nucleotides match TRBD1. Trimming removed 4 bases from V and 5 bases from J; junction bases left unmatched: 5. The CDR3 is made up of 13 amino acids. CDR1 and CDR2 (germline): KGHSH, LQKENI. The CDR3 bases are TGTGCCAGCTCACGGGACAGTAGCAACGAGCAGTACTTC. The encoded protein is CASSRDSSNEQYF.

At least ten counts were recorded for this clonotype. The rearrangement links TRBV6-5 to TRBJ2-7; D gene ambiguous. Looked up from germline, CDR1 is MNHEY and CDR2 is SVGAGI. Trimming removed 2 bases from V and 5 bases from J, with 10 bases in between. This CDR3 is built from 13 residues. The CDR3 sequence is CASSYTVTNEQYF. The CDR3 DNA sequence: TGTGCCAGCAGTTACACGGTTACCAACGAGCAGTACTTC.

J is TRBJ2-7 and V is TRBV15; D is tentatively TRBD1 or TRBD2 (6 bases each). V lost 1 base and J lost 5, with 18 bases in between. The CDR3 spans 16 residues. Germline assignment: CDR1 LNHNV and CDR2 YYDKDF (reference sequence). The CDR3 coding sequence is TGTGCCACCAGCAGAGGTACAGGGTGGGAGGTGAACGAGCAGTACTTC. This encodes CATSRGTGWEVNEQYF.

This clonotype was seen a few times. CDR3: CSARAAGTSGGASYNEQFF. DNA for the CDR3: TGCAGTGCTAGAGCAGCCGGGACTAGCGGGGGAGCGTCCTACAATGAGCAGTTCTTC. The chain uses TRBV20-1 and TRBJ2-1; 14 bases are shared with TRBD2. V trimming: 1 base; J trimming: 1 base; junction bases outside the gene matches: 9. CDR1 is DFQATT and CDR2 is SNEGSKA in the germline V gene (reference sequence). This CDR3 has 19 amino acids.

The CDR3 reads CASSLVAGTLGEQYF. Here the CDR3 DNA reads TGCGCCAGCAGCTTGGTGGCAGGGACCCTGGGGGAGCAGTACTTC. The genes are TRBV5-1 and TRBJ2-7, with D perhaps assigned TRBD1 or TRBD2 (5 bases each). This CDR3 is built from 15 residues. The V end lost 0 bases, the J end lost 7 bases, and 17 bases lay between the germline ends. The germline gives CDR1 SGHRS, CDR2 YFSETQ.